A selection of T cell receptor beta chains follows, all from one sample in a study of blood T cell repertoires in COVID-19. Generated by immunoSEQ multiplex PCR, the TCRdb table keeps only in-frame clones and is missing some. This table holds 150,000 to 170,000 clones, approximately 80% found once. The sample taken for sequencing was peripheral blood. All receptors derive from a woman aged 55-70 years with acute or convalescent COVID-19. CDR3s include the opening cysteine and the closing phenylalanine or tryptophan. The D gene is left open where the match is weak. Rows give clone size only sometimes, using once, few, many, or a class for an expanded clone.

CDR3aa: CASSESLDRGYITGELFF
CDR3nt: TGTGCCAGCAGTGAAAGTTTAGACAGGGGGTATATCACCGGGGAGCTGTTTTTT
d_gene: TRBD1
j_gene: TRBJ2-2
v_gene: TRBV6-1
abundance: .

CDR3aa: CASSSRDRQFF
CDR3nt: TGTGCCAGCAGTTCCCGGGACAGGCAGTTCTTC
d_gene: TRBD1
j_gene: TRBJ2-1
v_gene: TRBV27
abundance: .

CDR3aa: CASSPVTGSGYTF
CDR3nt: TGTGCCAGTAGTCCGGTGACAGGGTCCGGCTACACCTTC
d_gene: TRBD1
j_gene: TRBJ1-2
v_gene: TRBV19
abundance: .

CDR3aa: CASSYSRAGLNTIYF
CDR3nt: TGTGCCAGCAGTTACTCAAGGGCGGGGTTAAACACCATATATTTT
d_gene: .
j_gene: TRBJ1-3
v_gene: TRBV6-5
abundance: .

CDR3aa: CASSSGQGGTEAFF
CDR3nt: TGCGCCAGCAGCAGCGGACAGGGAGGCACTGAAGCTTTCTTT
d_gene: TRBD1
j_gene: TRBJ1-1
v_gene: TRBV5-1
abundance: .

CDR3aa: CASSEARWNQPQHF
CDR3nt: TGTGCCAGCAGTGAGGCCCGATGGAATCAGCCCCAGCATTTT
d_gene: .
j_gene: TRBJ1-5
v_gene: TRBV6-1
abundance: .

CDR3aa: CASSLTSGGYNEQFF
CDR3nt: TGTGCCAGCAGCTTAACTAGCGGGGGCTACAATGAGCAGTTCTTC
d_gene: TRBD2
j_gene: TRBJ2-1
v_gene: TRBV5-4
abundance: .

CDR3aa: CASSQDPTGALNTEAFF
CDR3nt: TGTGCCAGCAGCCAAGATCCCACAGGAGCTCTGAACACTGAAGCTTTCTTT
d_gene: .
j_gene: TRBJ1-1
v_gene: TRBV3-1/TRBV3-2
abundance: .

CDR3aa: CASSPARQGIPLF
CDR3nt: TGTGCCAGCAGCCCAGCCCGACAGGGAATTCCCCTCTTC
d_gene: TRBD1
j_gene: TRBJ2-1
v_gene: TRBV3-1/TRBV3-2
abundance: once

CDR3aa: CASSRTEVTEAFF
CDR3nt: TGTGCCAGCAGCCGGACAGAGGTCACTGAAGCTTTCTTT
d_gene: .
j_gene: TRBJ1-1
v_gene: TRBV5-4
abundance: .

CDR3aa: CASSWDRGQVNSPLHF
CDR3nt: TGTGCCAGCAGCTGGGACAGGGGGCAGGTTAATTCACCCCTCCACTTT
d_gene: TRBD1
j_gene: TRBJ1-6
v_gene: TRBV5-6
abundance: .

CDR3aa: CASRPAGGRTEAFF
CDR3nt: TGTGCCAGCAGACCCGCGGGGGGTAGAACTGAAGCTTTCTTT
d_gene: .
j_gene: TRBJ1-1
v_gene: TRBV7-9
abundance: .

CDR3aa: CASSQEGGQEVMNTEAFF
CDR3nt: TGCGCCAGCAGCCAAGAAGGAGGACAGGAGGTTATGAACACTGAAGCTTTCTTT
d_gene: TRBD1
j_gene: TRBJ1-1
v_gene: TRBV4-1
abundance: few

CDR3aa: CAWSTGGYNSPLHF
CDR3nt: TGTGCCTGGTCGACAGGGGGGTATAATTCACCCCTCCACTTT
d_gene: TRBD1
j_gene: TRBJ1-6
v_gene: TRBV30
abundance: .

CDR3aa: CASSLRTGGDDYGYTF
CDR3nt: TGTGCCAGCTCACTCCGTACAGGGGGCGATGACTATGGCTACACCTTC
d_gene: TRBD1
j_gene: TRBJ1-2
v_gene: TRBV18
abundance: .

CDR3aa: CASSPLEDEGYTF
CDR3nt: TGTGCCAGCTCACCTCTCGAAGATGAGGGCTACACCTTC
d_gene: .
j_gene: TRBJ1-2
v_gene: TRBV18
abundance: .

CDR3aa: CAIRSGNYNEQFF
CDR3nt: TGTGCCATCAGGAGCGGTAATTACAATGAGCAGTTCTTC
d_gene: .
j_gene: TRBJ2-1
v_gene: TRBV10-3
abundance: .

CDR3aa: CASSPGQGSPLHF
CDR3nt: TGTGCCAGCAGCCCGGGACAGGGCTCACCCCTCCACTTT
d_gene: TRBD1
j_gene: TRBJ1-6
v_gene: TRBV14
abundance: .

CDR3aa: CASSSTAGTEAFF
CDR3nt: TGCGCCAGCAGCTCGACAGCAGGCACTGAAGCTTTCTTT
d_gene: .
j_gene: TRBJ1-1
v_gene: TRBV10-1
abundance: .

CDR3aa: CASSPLAGGTEAFF
CDR3nt: TGTGCCAGCAGCCCTCTGGCGGGGGGGACTGAAGCTTTCTTT
d_gene: .
j_gene: TRBJ1-1
v_gene: TRBV7-9
abundance: .

CDR3aa: CASSLQGAGEETQYF
CDR3nt: TGTGCCAGCAGTTTGCAGGGGGCGGGGGAAGAGACCCAGTACTTC
d_gene: .
j_gene: TRBJ2-5
v_gene: TRBV28
abundance: .

CDR3aa: CASTKDRATEAFF
CDR3nt: TGTGCCAGCACCAAGGACAGGGCCACTGAAGCTTTCTTT
d_gene: TRBD1
j_gene: TRBJ1-1
v_gene: TRBV3-1/TRBV3-2
abundance: .

CDR3aa: CASSLLLAYTDTQYF
CDR3nt: TGTGCCAGCAGTTTATTACTAGCCTACACAGATACGCAGTATTTT
d_gene: .
j_gene: TRBJ2-3
v_gene: TRBV28
abundance: .

CDR3aa: CASSSPAGQRNTEAFF
CDR3nt: TGTGCCAGCAGTTCCCCGGCCGGACAGAGGAACACTGAAGCTTTCTTT
d_gene: .
j_gene: TRBJ1-1
v_gene: TRBV6-5
abundance: .

CDR3aa: CASSREETQYF
CDR3nt: TGCGCCAGCAGCAGGGAAGAGACCCAGTACTTC
d_gene: .
j_gene: TRBJ2-5
v_gene: TRBV10-1
abundance: once

CDR3aa: CASKNRTSGGELFF
CDR3nt: TGCGCCAGCAAGAACAGGACCTCCGGCGGGGAGCTGTTTTTT
d_gene: .
j_gene: TRBJ2-2
v_gene: TRBV5-1
abundance: .

CDR3aa: CASNFRGSGYTF
CDR3nt: TGTGCCAGTAATTTCAGGGGTAGCGGCTACACCTTC
d_gene: .
j_gene: TRBJ1-2
v_gene: TRBV19
abundance: once

CDR3aa: CASSGPTRETQYF
CDR3nt: TGTGCCAGCAGCGGGCCCACTAGGGAGACCCAGTACTTC
d_gene: .
j_gene: TRBJ2-5
v_gene: TRBV12-3/TRBV12-4
abundance: .

CDR3aa: CASTPPLAYLDTQYF
CDR3nt: TGTGCCAGCACCCCGCCACTAGCTTATTTGGATACGCAGTATTTT
d_gene: .
j_gene: TRBJ2-3
v_gene: TRBV2
abundance: .

CDR3aa: CASSQDRQGISNQPQHF
CDR3nt: TGCGCCAGCAGCCAAGATAGGCAGGGGATTAGCAATCAGCCCCAGCATTTT
d_gene: .
j_gene: TRBJ1-5
v_gene: TRBV4-1
abundance: .

CDR3aa: CASGDQARGKLFF
CDR3nt: TGTGCCAGCGGAGATCAGGCTAGGGGAAAACTGTTTTTT
d_gene: .
j_gene: TRBJ1-4
v_gene: TRBV2
abundance: .

CDR3aa: CASKQGAGSPLHF
CDR3nt: TGTGCCAGCAAGCAGGGGGCAGGTTCACCCCTCCACTTT
d_gene: TRBD1
j_gene: TRBJ1-6
v_gene: TRBV3-1/TRBV3-2
abundance: many

CDR3aa: CASSLYTATYNEQFF
CDR3nt: TGTGCCAGCAGCTTGTATACAGCCACCTACAATGAGCAGTTCTTC
d_gene: .
j_gene: TRBJ2-1
v_gene: TRBV5-4
abundance: .

CDR3aa: CAWSGGGSNQPQHF
CDR3nt: TGTGCCTGGAGCGGGGGGGGCAGCAATCAGCCCCAGCATTTT
d_gene: .
j_gene: TRBJ1-5
v_gene: TRBV30
abundance: few

CDR3aa: CAYETGGTTDTQYF
CDR3nt: TGTGCCTACGAAACAGGGGGTACCACAGATACGCAGTATTTT
d_gene: TRBD1
j_gene: TRBJ2-3
v_gene: TRBV5-4
abundance: .

CDR3aa: CASSLGLAGAGELFF
CDR3nt: TGCGCCAGCAGCTTGGGACTAGCGGGGGCCGGGGAGCTGTTTTTT
d_gene: TRBD2
j_gene: TRBJ2-2
v_gene: TRBV5-1
abundance: .

CDR3aa: CASSPGTGGADGYTF
CDR3nt: TGTGCCAGCAGCCCAGGGACAGGGGGCGCAGATGGCTACACCTTC
d_gene: TRBD1
j_gene: TRBJ1-2
v_gene: TRBV7-9
abundance: .

CDR3aa: CASRGQGILAEAFF
CDR3nt: TGTGCCAGCAGAGGACAGGGGATTTTGGCTGAAGCTTTCTTT
d_gene: TRBD1
j_gene: TRBJ1-1
v_gene: TRBV6-5
abundance: .

CDR3aa: CAWSLGQGVYGYTF
CDR3nt: TGTGCCTGGAGTTTGGGACAGGGAGTGTATGGCTACACCTTC
d_gene: TRBD1
j_gene: TRBJ1-2
v_gene: TRBV30
abundance: .

CDR3aa: CSVAGQGFAKNIQYF
CDR3nt: TGCAGCGTTGCGGGACAGGGTTTCGCCAAAAACATTCAGTACTTC
d_gene: TRBD1
j_gene: TRBJ2-4
v_gene: TRBV29-1
abundance: .

CDR3aa: CASSQIQGAGETQYF
CDR3nt: TGTGCCAGCAGCCAAATACAGGGGGCGGGGGAGACCCAGTACTTC
d_gene: TRBD1
j_gene: TRBJ2-5
v_gene: TRBV7-9
abundance: .

CDR3aa: CASSLLGGAPDEQFF
CDR3nt: TGTGCCAGCAGCTTACTCGGGGGGGCCCCAGATGAGCAGTTCTTC
d_gene: TRBD2
j_gene: TRBJ2-1
v_gene: TRBV7-9
abundance: .

CDR3aa: CASSLDGAGYGYTF
CDR3nt: TGCGCCAGCAGCTTGGATGGGGCTGGCTATGGCTACACCTTC
d_gene: .
j_gene: TRBJ1-2
v_gene: TRBV5-1
abundance: .

CDR3aa: CASSLGDTQYF
CDR3nt: TGTGCCAGCAGCCTCGGGGATACGCAGTATTTT
d_gene: .
j_gene: TRBJ2-3
v_gene: TRBV3-1/TRBV3-2
abundance: .

CDR3aa: CASSFSSLIWELFF
CDR3nt: TGTGCCAGCAGTTTTTCTAGCCTCATTTGGGAACTGTTTTTT
d_gene: .
j_gene: TRBJ1-4
v_gene: TRBV6-5
abundance: .

CDR3aa: CASSPLSSGVNYEQYF
CDR3nt: TGTGCCAGCTCACCACTTTCTAGCGGGGTTAACTACGAGCAGTACTTC
d_gene: TRBD2
j_gene: TRBJ2-7
v_gene: TRBV18
abundance: .

CDR3aa: CASSPDLGTGGEKLFF
CDR3nt: TGTGCCAGCAGCCCAGACCTCGGGACAGGGGGCGAAAAACTGTTTTTT
d_gene: TRBD1
j_gene: TRBJ1-4
v_gene: TRBV9
abundance: .

CDR3aa: CASWAGGPGELFF
CDR3nt: TGTGCCAGTTGGGCAGGGGGCCCCGGGGAGCTGTTTTTT
d_gene: TRBD1
j_gene: TRBJ2-2
v_gene: TRBV19
abundance: .

CDR3aa: CASSLGWGQGDGYTF
CDR3nt: TGCGCCAGCAGCTTGGGTTGGGGACAGGGTGATGGCTACACCTTC
d_gene: TRBD1
j_gene: TRBJ1-2
v_gene: TRBV5-1
abundance: .

CDR3aa: CASRHRQMNYGYTF
CDR3nt: TGTGCCAGTAGGCACAGACAGATGAATTATGGCTACACCTTC
d_gene: .
j_gene: TRBJ1-2
v_gene: TRBV19
abundance: .

CDR3aa: CASSPSGTGRDTQYF
CDR3nt: TGTGCCAGCAGCCCGTCCGGGACAGGCCGTGATACGCAGTATTTT
d_gene: TRBD1
j_gene: TRBJ2-3
v_gene: TRBV5-4
abundance: once

CDR3aa: CASSPQTGAGDSPLHF
CDR3nt: TGTGCCAGCAGCCCGCAGACAGGGGCTGGGGATTCACCCCTCCACTTT
d_gene: TRBD1
j_gene: TRBJ1-6
v_gene: TRBV5-4
abundance: .

CDR3aa: CATSRGRTWDTEAFF
CDR3nt: TGTGCCACCAGCAGAGGGAGGACTTGGGACACTGAAGCTTTCTTT
d_gene: .
j_gene: TRBJ1-1
v_gene: TRBV15
abundance: .

CDR3aa: CASSPGTPNTGELFF
CDR3nt: TGTGCCAGCTCACCAGGGACTCCTAACACCGGGGAGCTGTTTTTT
d_gene: .
j_gene: TRBJ2-2
v_gene: TRBV18
abundance: .

CDR3aa: CASSLSGTGTEAFF
CDR3nt: TGTGCCAGCAGCTTATCGGGAACGGGGACTGAAGCTTTCTTT
d_gene: .
j_gene: TRBJ1-1
v_gene: TRBV7-3
abundance: .

CDR3aa: CASSFGTGGRQPQHF
CDR3nt: TGTGCCAGCAGCTTCGGGACAGGGGGACGGCAGCCCCAGCATTTT
d_gene: TRBD1
j_gene: TRBJ1-5
v_gene: TRBV5-7
abundance: .

CDR3aa: CASSKTESNTEAFF
CDR3nt: TGTGCCAGCAGCAAGACTGAATCGAACACTGAAGCTTTCTTT
d_gene: .
j_gene: TRBJ1-1
v_gene: TRBV7-8
abundance: .

CDR3aa: CAWSVRTGPPHF
CDR3nt: TGTGCCTGGAGTGTAAGGACAGGCCCTCCCCATTTT
d_gene: TRBD1
j_gene: TRBJ1-4
v_gene: TRBV30
abundance: .

CDR3aa: CASSSGQGTGYTF
CDR3nt: TGTGCCAGCAGCTCGGGACAGGGGACTGGCTACACCTTC
d_gene: TRBD1
j_gene: TRBJ1-2
v_gene: TRBV7-3
abundance: .